The T cell receptor (beta chain) under discussion was sequenced for a study of blood T cell repertoires in COVID-19. Study background: COVID-19 samples from acute and convalescent phases originated in the United States, Italy and Spain. Sample material is recorded as cDNA or gDNA derived from T cells, B-cell-depleted T cells, or PBMCs.

V shed 6 bases and J 4 bases; nucleotides not matched to a gene: 8. CDR3 length: 17 amino acids. From germline, CDR1 is MNHEY and CDR2 SMNVEV (reference sequence). In the original workflow: Reference gene primer amplification in the assay estimated nucleated cell counts. Produced via immunoSEQ multiplex PCR; TCRdb's table is partial and in-frame only. V, J and clone size derive from that table, while D and trimming were established from the DNA sequence. The data show roughly 80,000 clones, 81% seen once. V is TRBV27 and J is TRBJ2-2, with TRBD2 matching 13 bases. The sample was peripheral blood. The sequence was obtained from a man older than 75 with acute or convalescent COVID-19. The CDR3: CASRIGLAGVGTGELFF. Here the CDR3 DNA reads TGTGCCAGCAGGATTGGACTAGCGGGAGTAGGCACCGGGGAGCTGTTTTTT.